These T cell receptor beta chains were read from a single sample in a study of spatial heterogeneity in lung cancer. TCRdb ran MiXCR on the 5' RACE reads and lists one entry per CDR3 protein. Among about 75,000 distinct CDR3 sequences listed, roughly 14% were seen once. Sequenced material: PBMCs, taken at surgery. The receptors were sampled from a male donor with early-stage non-small cell lung cancer. Both conserved end residues are part of each CDR3. A D gene is named only where the DNA matches it firmly. Size is omitted from some rows. Given values are once, few, many or a class for expanded clones.

j_call: TRBJ2-3; clone_size: NA; v_call: TRBV30; d_call: TRBD1; cdr3_nt: TGTGCCTGGAGTGTATCAGGGGGAGATACGCAGTATTTT; cdr3_aa: CAWSVSGGDTQYF
j_call: TRBJ2-7; clone_size: NA; v_call: TRBV6-2/TRBV6-3; d_call: NA; cdr3_nt: TGTGCCAGCACCATCCCGGGATACGAGCAGTACTTC; cdr3_aa: CASTIPGYEQYF
j_call: TRBJ1-1; clone_size: NA; v_call: TRBV7-2; d_call: NA; cdr3_nt: TGTGCCAGCAGTTCACGTGACGGGGTGAACACTGAAGCTTTCTTT; cdr3_aa: CASSSRDGVNTEAFF
j_call: TRBJ1-1; clone_size: NA; v_call: TRBV20-1; d_call: NA; cdr3_nt: TGCAGTGCACGAGAGGGCACTATGAACACTGAAGCTTTCTTT; cdr3_aa: CSAREGTMNTEAFF
j_call: TRBJ2-1; clone_size: NA; v_call: TRBV20-1; d_call: TRBD2; cdr3_nt: TGCAGTGCTCTGAGGACTAGCGGGAGGTACAATGAGCAGTTCTTC; cdr3_aa: CSALRTSGRYNEQFF
j_call: TRBJ2-1; clone_size: few; v_call: TRBV12-3/TRBV12-4; d_call: TRBD2; cdr3_nt: TGTGCCAGCAAACGGACTAGCGGGCCTTACAATGAGCAGTTCTTC; cdr3_aa: CASKRTSGPYNEQFF
j_call: TRBJ2-7; clone_size: many; v_call: TRBV29-1; d_call: TRBD1; cdr3_nt: TGCAGCGTCCTAACGACAGGGAGCTCCTACGAGCAGTACTTC; cdr3_aa: CSVLTTGSSYEQYF
j_call: TRBJ2-3; clone_size: many; v_call: TRBV6-5; d_call: TRBD2; cdr3_nt: TGTGCCAGCAGTTACCACGGGACTAGCGGGAGGGGAGGGGATACGCAGTATTTT; cdr3_aa: CASSYHGTSGRGGDTQYF
j_call: TRBJ2-1; clone_size: NA; v_call: TRBV18; d_call: NA; cdr3_nt: TGTGCCAGCTCACCGAGCGGCGGATTTGGGGGTGAGCAGTTCTTC; cdr3_aa: CASSPSGGFGGEQFF
j_call: TRBJ2-7; clone_size: many; v_call: TRBV5-1; d_call: NA; cdr3_nt: TGCGCCAGCAGCTTGGCAGGGTTCTCCTACGAGCAGTACTTC; cdr3_aa: CASSLAGFSYEQYF
j_call: TRBJ2-1; clone_size: few; v_call: TRBV12-3/TRBV12-4; d_call: TRBD2; cdr3_nt: TGTGCCAGCAGTTGGCGCCTCTTTAGCGGGAGGGCCCCGCGGGGGTCCTACAATGAGCAGTTCTTC; cdr3_aa: CASSWRLFSGRAPRGSYNEQFF
j_call: TRBJ1-2; clone_size: many; v_call: TRBV6-5; d_call: NA; cdr3_nt: TGTGCCAGCAGTTCCAACAGCGGTGGCTACACCTTC; cdr3_aa: CASSSNSGGYTF
j_call: TRBJ1-1; clone_size: few; v_call: TRBV7-2; d_call: NA; cdr3_nt: TGTGCCAGCAGCTTATACAGCCGCACTGAAGCTTTCTTT; cdr3_aa: CASSLYSRTEAFF
j_call: TRBJ1-5; clone_size: NA; v_call: TRBV6-1; d_call: NA; cdr3_nt: TGTGCCAGTAACGGGGTAAATAGCAATCAGCCCCAGCATTTT; cdr3_aa: CASNGVNSNQPQHF
j_call: TRBJ1-4; clone_size: NA; v_call: TRBV27; d_call: NA; cdr3_nt: TGTGCCAGCAGTTTAACAGGGACTGAAAAACTGTTTTTT; cdr3_aa: CASSLTGTEKLFF
j_call: TRBJ2-7; clone_size: few; v_call: TRBV20-1; d_call: TRBD2; cdr3_nt: TGCAGTGCTAGGGCACTAGCGGGAGGGCCCGGGGAGCAGTACTTC; cdr3_aa: CSARALAGGPGEQYF
j_call: TRBJ1-2; clone_size: NA; v_call: TRBV28; d_call: NA; cdr3_nt: TGTGCCAGCAACCGGGTAAACTATGGCTACACCTTC; cdr3_aa: CASNRVNYGYTF
j_call: TRBJ2-1; clone_size: few; v_call: TRBV24-1; d_call: NA; cdr3_nt: TGTGCCACCAGTGATTTCAGGGTCGAATACAATGAGCAGTTCTTC; cdr3_aa: CATSDFRVEYNEQFF
j_call: TRBJ1-1; clone_size: many; v_call: TRBV12-3/TRBV12-4; d_call: TRBD1; cdr3_nt: TGTGCCAGCAGTTTCGGACAGGGGAGGGTGGCGAACACTGAAGCTTTCTTT; cdr3_aa: CASSFGQGRVANTEAFF
j_call: TRBJ2-1; clone_size: NA; v_call: TRBV12-3/TRBV12-4; d_call: NA; cdr3_nt: TGTGCCAGCACCCTTAGAGGGGTCAATGAGCAGTTCTTC; cdr3_aa: CASTLRGVNEQFF
j_call: TRBJ2-1; clone_size: many; v_call: TRBV3-1; d_call: NA; cdr3_nt: TGTGCCAGCAGCCAAGAAGGATTAGGGCAGTTCTTC; cdr3_aa: CASSQEGLGQFF
j_call: TRBJ1-1; clone_size: many; v_call: TRBV3-1; d_call: NA; cdr3_nt: TGTGCCAGCAGCCAAGGACTGCGCGGCACTGAAGCTTTCTTT; cdr3_aa: CASSQGLRGTEAFF
j_call: TRBJ2-1; clone_size: few; v_call: TRBV6-5; d_call: TRBD2; cdr3_nt: TGTGCCAGCAGTCCCCTACGGACTAGCGGGAGGGTCTCCTACAATGAGCAGTTCTTC; cdr3_aa: CASSPLRTSGRVSYNEQFF
j_call: TRBJ2-1; clone_size: many; v_call: TRBV9; d_call: TRBD2; cdr3_nt: TGTGCCAGCAGCATTCTAGCGGAGTCCTACAATGAGCAGTTCTTC; cdr3_aa: CASSILAESYNEQFF
j_call: TRBJ1-4; clone_size: few; v_call: TRBV7-2; d_call: NA; cdr3_nt: TGTGCCAGCAGCAGCAGAGGTGGGGCCTCAACTAATGAAAAACTGTTTTTT; cdr3_aa: CASSSRGGASTNEKLFF
j_call: TRBJ2-2; clone_size: NA; v_call: TRBV12-3/TRBV12-4; d_call: TRBD2; cdr3_nt: TGTGCCAGCAGTCCGGGACTAGCGGCGAACACCGGGGAGCTGTTTTTT; cdr3_aa: CASSPGLAANTGELFF
j_call: TRBJ1-4; clone_size: NA; v_call: TRBV27; d_call: NA; cdr3_nt: TGTGCCAGCAGTTTAACCGGGCATAATGAAAAACTGTTTTTT; cdr3_aa: CASSLTGHNEKLFF
j_call: TRBJ1-1; clone_size: NA; v_call: TRBV5-1; d_call: NA; cdr3_nt: TGCGCCAGCAGTGATGGGCAATTGAACACTGAAGCTTTCTTT; cdr3_aa: CASSDGQLNTEAFF
j_call: TRBJ1-1; clone_size: NA; v_call: TRBV7-2; d_call: NA; cdr3_nt: TGTGCCAGCAGACCATACGGGCCCTTCCCCACTGAAGCTTTCTTT; cdr3_aa: CASRPYGPFPTEAFF
j_call: TRBJ2-7; clone_size: medium-sized; v_call: TRBV5-6; d_call: TRBD2; cdr3_nt: TGTGCCAGCAGCTTGCCTAGCGGTTACGAGCAGTACTTC; cdr3_aa: CASSLPSGYEQYF
j_call: TRBJ1-1; clone_size: few; v_call: TRBV2; d_call: NA; cdr3_nt: TGTGCCAGCAATAAACAGGTCCCCATGAACACTGAAGCTTTCTTT; cdr3_aa: CASNKQVPMNTEAFF
j_call: TRBJ1-5; clone_size: many; v_call: TRBV19; d_call: NA; cdr3_nt: TGTGCCAGTAGTCTAATCAATCAGCCCCAGCATTTT; cdr3_aa: CASSLINQPQHF
j_call: TRBJ2-6; clone_size: NA; v_call: TRBV20-1; d_call: NA; cdr3_nt: TGCAGTGCTAGAGAGAGCCAGGGGACGGGGGCCAACGTCCTGACTTTC; cdr3_aa: CSARESQGTGANVLTF
j_call: TRBJ1-1; clone_size: NA; v_call: TRBV6-5; d_call: NA; cdr3_nt: TGTGCCAGCAGTTACTCTGGCGGTGAGAAAGCTTTCTTT; cdr3_aa: CASSYSGGEKAFF
j_call: TRBJ1-4; clone_size: few; v_call: TRBV15; d_call: NA; cdr3_nt: TGTGCCACCAGCAGAGAAAGTACGGATGAAAAACTGTTTTTT; cdr3_aa: CATSRESTDEKLFF
j_call: TRBJ2-1; clone_size: few; v_call: TRBV5-1; d_call: TRBD2; cdr3_nt: TGCGCCAGCACCCAGCTAGCGGGAGTAAAAAATGAGCAGTTCTTC; cdr3_aa: CASTQLAGVKNEQFF
j_call: TRBJ1-2; clone_size: NA; v_call: TRBV5-5; d_call: TRBD1; cdr3_nt: TGTGCCAGCAGCTCTAACGCCGGGACAGGGTTGTTTGGCTACACCTTC; cdr3_aa: CASSSNAGTGLFGYTF
j_call: TRBJ1-1; clone_size: NA; v_call: TRBV14; d_call: NA; cdr3_nt: TGTGCCAGCAGCCACAGTTACGCTGAAGCTTTCTTT; cdr3_aa: CASSHSYAEAFF
j_call: TRBJ2-7; clone_size: NA; v_call: TRBV4-1; d_call: TRBD1; cdr3_nt: TGCGCCAGCAGCCGGGTACAGGGGGCCGCCAGCGAGCAGTACTTC; cdr3_aa: CASSRVQGAASEQYF
j_call: TRBJ2-3; clone_size: NA; v_call: TRBV24-1; d_call: NA; cdr3_nt: TGTGCCACCAGTGAAAGTGACGGCACAGATACGCAGTATTTT; cdr3_aa: CATSESDGTDTQYF
j_call: TRBJ1-3; clone_size: NA; v_call: TRBV6-1; d_call: NA; cdr3_nt: TGTGCCAGCAGTGATCTCCTTTACAGCTCTGGAAACACCATATATTTT; cdr3_aa: CASSDLLYSSGNTIYF
j_call: TRBJ1-4; clone_size: NA; v_call: TRBV12-3/TRBV12-4; d_call: NA; cdr3_nt: TGTGCCAGCAGCCCCACGGATGCCGAAAAACTGTTTTTT; cdr3_aa: CASSPTDAEKLFF
j_call: TRBJ1-2; clone_size: many; v_call: TRBV5-1; d_call: NA; cdr3_nt: TGCGCCAGCAGCTTAAGTACTAACTATGGCTACACCTTC; cdr3_aa: CASSLSTNYGYTF
j_call: TRBJ2-2; clone_size: NA; v_call: TRBV5-1; d_call: NA; cdr3_nt: TGCGCCAGCAGCTTGCAGCGGACCACCGGGGAGCTGTTTTTT; cdr3_aa: CASSLQRTTGELFF
j_call: TRBJ2-2; clone_size: NA; v_call: TRBV5-4; d_call: NA; cdr3_nt: TGTGCCAGCAGCTTGCTGACCGGGAACACCGGGGAGCTGTTTTTT; cdr3_aa: CASSLLTGNTGELFF
j_call: TRBJ2-1; clone_size: many; v_call: TRBV4-1; d_call: TRBD1; cdr3_nt: TGCGCCAGCAGCCAGGACGCCGGGGACAGGGGGGACAATGAGCAGTTCTTC; cdr3_aa: CASSQDAGDRGDNEQFF
j_call: TRBJ1-5; clone_size: NA; v_call: TRBV19; d_call: NA; cdr3_nt: TGTGCCAGTAGTGGGGGGCAGCCCCAGCATTTT; cdr3_aa: CASSGGQPQHF
j_call: TRBJ1-1; clone_size: many; v_call: TRBV5-1; d_call: NA; cdr3_nt: TGCGCCAGCGGATTGATCGGGAACACTGAAGCTTTCTTT; cdr3_aa: CASGLIGNTEAFF
j_call: TRBJ2-1; clone_size: few; v_call: TRBV27; d_call: TRBD1; cdr3_nt: TGTGCCAGCAGAAGAAGATTTCACAGGGGTGACTACAATGAGCAGTTCTTC; cdr3_aa: CASRRRFHRGDYNEQFF
j_call: TRBJ2-1; clone_size: few; v_call: TRBV20-1; d_call: NA; cdr3_nt: TGCAGTGCTAGAGGAGGGAGATACAATGAGCAGTTCTTC; cdr3_aa: CSARGGRYNEQFF
j_call: TRBJ2-3; clone_size: few; v_call: TRBV11-2; d_call: TRBD2; cdr3_nt: TGTGCCAGCAGCCCCTTGGATAGCGGGAGGTGGGATACGCAGTATTTT; cdr3_aa: CASSPLDSGRWDTQYF
j_call: TRBJ2-2; clone_size: few; v_call: TRBV6-6; d_call: NA; cdr3_nt: TGTGCCAGCAGTTACGGAACAGACAACACCGGGGAGCTGTTTTTT; cdr3_aa: CASSYGTDNTGELFF
j_call: TRBJ2-1; clone_size: few; v_call: TRBV7-8; d_call: NA; cdr3_nt: TGTGCCAGCATCCCTATTGGGGGAAATGAGCAGTTCTTC; cdr3_aa: CASIPIGGNEQFF
j_call: TRBJ1-3; clone_size: few; v_call: TRBV6-5; d_call: NA; cdr3_nt: TGTGCCAGCAGTTCGGGCAGACTCTCTGGAAACACCATATATTTT; cdr3_aa: CASSSGRLSGNTIYF
j_call: TRBJ2-5; clone_size: NA; v_call: TRBV5-4; d_call: NA; cdr3_nt: TGTGCCAGCAGCTCCCGACGGCTACAAGAGACCCAGTACTTC; cdr3_aa: CASSSRRLQETQYF
j_call: TRBJ2-5; clone_size: many; v_call: TRBV29-1; d_call: NA; cdr3_nt: TGCAGCGCGGATGGGGGCTTAGGGGAGACCCAGTACTTC; cdr3_aa: CSADGGLGETQYF
j_call: TRBJ2-2; clone_size: NA; v_call: TRBV12-3/TRBV12-4; d_call: TRBD1; cdr3_nt: TGTGCCAGCAGTTCCCCCGGGACAGGGCCCACCGGGGAGCTGTTTTTT; cdr3_aa: CASSSPGTGPTGELFF
j_call: TRBJ2-3; clone_size: NA; v_call: TRBV6-2/TRBV6-3; d_call: TRBD2; cdr3_nt: TGTGCCAGCAGTTATTTGGGGGGGAGCACAGATACGCAGTATTTT; cdr3_aa: CASSYLGGSTDTQYF
j_call: TRBJ1-5; clone_size: NA; v_call: TRBV30; d_call: NA; cdr3_nt: TGTGCCTGGAGTGCGGGGCAGCCCGTGATTCAGCCCCAGCATTTT; cdr3_aa: CAWSAGQPVIQPQHF